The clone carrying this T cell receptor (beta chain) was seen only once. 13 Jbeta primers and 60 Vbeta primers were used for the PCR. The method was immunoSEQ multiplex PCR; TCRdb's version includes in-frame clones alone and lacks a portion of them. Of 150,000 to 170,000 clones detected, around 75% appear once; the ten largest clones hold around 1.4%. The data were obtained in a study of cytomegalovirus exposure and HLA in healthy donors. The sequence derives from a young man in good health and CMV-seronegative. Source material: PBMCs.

This chain's CDR3 is CASSQGAGPSYEQYF. The CDR3 region has the DNA TGTGCCAGCAGTCAGGGGGCAGGGCCTAGCTACGAGCAGTACTTC. The V call is TRBV7-9, the J call TRBJ2-7; 8 nucleotides agree with TRBD1. Germline CDR1 reads SEHNR; CDR2 reads FQNEAQ (reference sequence). Unmatched junction bases numbered 10, after V lost 6 bases and J lost 3 bases. There are 15 residues in the CDR3.